These 9 T cell receptor beta chains were all obtained from the same sample, sequenced in a study of blood T cell repertoires in COVID-19. The protocol was immunoSEQ multiplex PCR, while the TCRdb copy is restricted to in-frame clones and leaves out a portion. The sample yields around 300,000 clones, nearly 90% seen once. The specimen sequenced was PBMCs or T cells enriched from blood (not recorded which). These receptors all come from a woman between 55 and 75 years old who had recovered from COVID-19.

The chain carries TRBV5-6 and TRBJ1-1; perhaps TRBD1 as D (6 bases). This CDR3 region has 17 residues. The V gene lost 2 bases and the J gene lost 4 bases, with 21 bases spanning the gap. Per germline, CDR1 SGHDT and CDR2 YYEEEE. The CDR3 coding sequence is TGTGCCAGCAGCTTAGAACCCGGGACAATCCGGGCCACTGAAGCTTTCTTT. Protein: CASSLEPGTIRATEAFF.

The V and J genes are TRBV5-1 and TRBJ2-1; D ambiguous. CDR3 length equals 14 residues. Germline CDR1 and CDR2: SGHRS and YFSETQ. V was shortened by 0 bases and J by 3 bases, with 7 bases between the two germline ends. CDR3 loop: CASSLAENYNEQFF. In nucleotides, the CDR3 is TGCGCCAGCAGCTTGGCCGAGAACTACAATGAGCAGTTCTTC.

CDR3 bases: TGTGCCAGCACCAGATCCGGGGGCGGGAGGGCCAGTCGCGAGCAGTACTTC. Protein: CASTRSGGGRASREQYF. The J gene is TRBJ2-7, the V gene TRBV5-4; TRBD2 agrees at 9 bases. In germline, CDR1 is SGHNT, CDR2 YYREEE (reference sequence). The CDR3 covers 17 residues. V dropped 6 bases and J dropped 6; count of bases not matched to a gene: 19. The full variable domain, in which reference TRBV5-4 and TRBJ2-7 provide the parts outside the CDR3, is ETGVTQSPTHLIKTRGQQVTLRCSSQSGHNTVSWYQQALGQGPQFIFQYYREEENGRGNFPPRFSGLQFPNYSSELNVNALELDDSALYLCASTRSGGGRASREQYFGPGTRLTVT.

This clone was seen a single time. The CDR3: CASKETGNSPLHF. CDR3 DNA sequence: TGTGCCAGCAAGGAAACGGGAAATTCACCCCTCCACTTT. This chain links TRBV6-4 with TRBJ1-6; D ambiguous. The germline V gene has CDR1 MRHNA and CDR2 SNTAGT. Deletions cut 7 bases from V and 7 bases from J, with 11 bases between. The CDR3 spans 13 residues.

The rearrangement joins TRBV7-3 to TRBJ2-2; D not certain. V lost 2 bases, J lost 3 bases, and 4 bases lay in between. This CDR3 spans 13 amino acids. Germline V gene lookup returns CDR1 SGHTA and CDR2 FQGTGA. The CDR3 protein is CASSLLDTGELFF. The CDR3 DNA reads as TGTGCCAGCAGCTTACTAGACACCGGGGAGCTGTTTTTT.

The chain employs TRBV28 and TRBJ1-2; no reliable D call. Germline values: CDR1 MDHEN, CDR2 SYDVKM. The CDR3 runs to 11 residues. V gave up 2 bases and J gave up 8 bases, with 6 bases separating them. The CDR3 reads CASSLSQGYTF. The CDR3, as DNA: TGTGCCAGCAGTTTAAGTCAGGGCTACACCTTC.

The chain has TRBV7-6 and TRBJ1-5, with 10 nucleotides matching TRBD1. The CDR3 has 15 amino acids. Germline loops: CDR1 SGHVS, CDR2 FNYEAQ. Losses at the gene ends were 5 bases for V and 8 bases for J; bases not matched to a gene: 9. The CDR3 nucleotides are TGTGCCAGCAGCCCAACCGGGACAGGGGAAGAGCCCCAGCATTTT. Translation gives CASSPTGTGEEPQHF.

The chain employs TRBV19 and TRBJ2-1; a possible D gene is TRBD2 (5 bases). CDR1 LNHDA and CDR2 SQIVND come from the germline V gene (reference sequence). This CDR3 comprises 17 residues. Between the trimmed V and J ends, which lost 3 bases and 4 bases, there was a span of 19 bases. This CDR3 reads CASSIGPKRTVYNEQFF. As DNA, the CDR3 is TGTGCCAGTAGTATTGGTCCGAAGCGGACTGTATACAATGAGCAGTTCTTC.

The gene calls are TRBV5-1 and TRBJ1-2; D remains ambiguous. The ends were cut back, 4 bases at V and 3 bases at J, with 10 bases in the middle. The length of the CDR3 is 13 residues. The germline V gene has CDR1 SGHRS and CDR2 YFSETQ. CDR3 protein: CASSRGDHYGYTF. The DNA of the CDR3 is TGCGCCAGCAGCCGGGGAGATCACTATGGCTACACCTTC.